The 27 T cell receptor beta chains below all came from one sample that was sequenced in a study of blood T cell repertoires in COVID-19. Here immunoSEQ multiplex PCR was the method, and the copy in TCRdb shows in-frame clones only, minus some. In the table there are about 60,000 clones, 89% of which are singletons. Sequences were obtained from peripheral blood. Source of these receptors: a woman aged 55 to 70 with active COVID-19.

The CDR3 DNA reads as TGTGCCAGCAAGGGGGAATCTACAACTAATGAAAAACTGTTTTTT. It translates to CASKGESTTNEKLFF. The J gene is TRBJ1-4, the V gene TRBV2; TRBD1 might be the D (6 bases). The CDR3 loop spans 15 amino acids. The germline V and J ends were trimmed by 7 bases and 0 bases, with 12 bases remaining between them. The V gene's germline CDR1 is SNHLY and CDR2 FYNNEI.

This chain joins TRBV5-6 and TRBJ2-1, with a possible D match to TRBD1 (6 bases). In germline, CDR1 is SGHDT, CDR2 YYEEEE. The CDR3 extends over 16 amino acids. The ends were cut back, 4 bases at V and 3 bases at J, with 17 bases in the middle. CDR3 nucleotides: TGTGCCAGCAGCCCCCCCTTGGGGGCGGACTACAATGAGCAGTTCTTC. This sequence encodes CASSPPLGADYNEQFF. The variable domain in full, completed from reference TRBV5-6 and TRBJ2-1, reads DAGVTQSPTHLIKTRGQQVTLRCSPKSGHDTVSWYQQALGQGPQFIFQYYEEEERQRGNFPDRFSGHQFPNYSSELNVNALLLGDSALYLCASSPPLGADYNEQFFGPGTRLTVL.

The chain uses TRBV6-2 or TRBV6-3 and TRBJ1-2; D possibly corresponds to TRBD1 (5 bases). V was pared by 4 bases and J by 5 bases, with 8 bases between. This CDR3 comprises 12 residues. In germline, CDR1 is MNHEY, CDR2 SVGEGT. CDR3 DNA: TGTGCCAGCAGTTTCGACAGATATGGCTACACCTTC. This translates into CASSFDRYGYTF.

The rearrangement links TRBV9 to TRBJ1-4, with D possibly being TRBD1 (5 bases). This CDR3 has 15 amino acids. Trimming shortened V by 4 bases and J by 4 bases, and 14 bases separated the two germline ends. The germline V gene has CDR1 SGDLS and CDR2 YYNGEE. The DNA of the CDR3 is TGTGCCAGCAGCCCGATCCAGGGTTTTAATGAAAAACTGTTTTTT. It encodes CASSPIQGFNEKLFF.

The chain joins TRBV4-1 to TRBJ2-3; 12 nucleotides align to TRBD2. V lost 4 bases and J lost 0; bases outside the gene matches: 8. This CDR3 contains 18 residues. In germline, CDR1 is MGHRA, CDR2 YSYEKL. This CDR3 reads CASSRGLAGNPSTDTQYF. DNA of the CDR3: TGCGCCAGCAGCCGAGGACTAGCGGGGAACCCTAGCACAGATACGCAGTATTTT.

DNA of the CDR3: TGTGCCTGGAGTGTAGGACTAGCGGGCTGGGAGCAGTTCTTC. Translating it yields CAWSVGLAGWEQFF. The rearrangement links TRBV30 to TRBJ2-1, with TRBD2 matching over 11 bases. CDR3 length: 14 residues. Germline CDR1 and CDR2: GTSNPN and SVGIG (reference sequence). The V gene end was trimmed by 0 bases and the J gene end by 10 bases; junction bases not matched to a gene: 5.

The chain is built from TRBV5-6 and TRBJ1-1; D remains ambiguous. Germline V gene data show CDR1 as SGHDT and CDR2 as YYEEEE. Trimming shortened V by 4 bases and J by 3 bases, and 13 bases separated the two germline ends. The CDR3 is 14 amino acids. Here the CDR3 reads CASSAPDMDTEAFF. The CDR3 region has the DNA TGTGCCAGCAGCGCGCCCGACATGGACACTGAAGCTTTCTTT.

This chain links TRBV3-1 (or the pseudogene TRBV3-2) with TRBJ1-2, with D unresolved. Trimming shortened V by 0 bases and J by 3 bases, and 8 bases separated the two germline ends. Germline CDR1 and CDR2: LGHDT and YNNKEL (reference sequence). The CDR3 sequence is 14 residues long. For the CDR3, the DNA is TGTGCCAGCAGCCAAGATGCGGGAGACTATGGCTACACCTTC. Amino acid sequence: CASSQDAGDYGYTF.

A remark on this clone: This sample also contains other DNA sequences that code for the same CDR3. V is TRBV6-5 and J is TRBJ1-3; no firm D call. This CDR3 contains 14 residues. The V gene lost 6 bases and the J gene lost 0 bases, with 9 bases spanning the gap. The germline CDR1 and CDR2 sequences are MNHEY and SVGAGI. The chain's CDR3 is CASSPGSSGNTIYF. In DNA form, the CDR3 reads TGTGCCAGCAGCCCGGGAAGCTCTGGAAACACCATATATTTT.

The chain carries TRBV5-1 and TRBJ2-7, with D possibly being TRBD2 (6 bases). Germline V CDR1 and CDR2: SGHRS, YFSETQ. The CDR3 runs to 13 residues. V was pared by 2 bases and J by 5 bases, with 11 bases between. Written as DNA, the CDR3 is TGCGCCAGCAGCTTTCCGGGGGTCGACGAGCAGTACTTC. Its translation: CASSFPGVDEQYF.

This rearrangement joins TRBV18 to TRBJ1-2; 8 nucleotides align to TRBD1. V gave up 0 bases and J gave up 3 bases; unmatched junction bases: 6. The CDR3 extends over 16 amino acids. The germline V gene has CDR1 KGHSH and CDR2 LQKENI. The DNA for the CDR3 is TGTGCCAGCTCACCACCGTTTCAGGGGGCGGACTATGGCTACACCTTC. Its protein product is CASSPPFQGADYGYTF. Based on the CDR3 plus reference TRBV18 and TRBJ1-2, the full variable domain is NAGVMQNPRHLVRRRGQEARLRCSPMKGHSHVYWYRQLPEEGLKFMVYLQKENIIDESGMPKERFSAEFPKEGPSILRIQQVVRGDSAAYFCASSPPFQGADYGYTFGSGTRLTVV.

This chain joins TRBV24-1 and TRBJ2-4; tentatively, D is TRBD2 (5 bases). The V gene lost 8 bases and the J gene lost 8 bases, with 15 bases spanning the gap. The CDR3 has 13 amino acids. The germline V gene encodes CDR1 KGHDR and CDR2 SFDVKD. The CDR3 region is CATMKVLRDIQYF. The CDR3 DNA reads as TGTGCCACCATGAAGGTTTTGAGGGACATTCAGTACTTC.

V gene TRBV5-4 combines with J gene TRBJ1-1; possibly TRBD1 for D (6 bases). The ends were cut back, 1 base at V and 3 bases at J, with 10 bases in the middle. The CDR3 is made up of 14 amino acids. Germline V CDR1 and CDR2: SGHNT, YYREEE (reference sequence). The CDR3: CASSLQGIYTEAFF. The CDR3 nucleotides are TGTGCCAGCAGCTTGCAGGGGATTTACACTGAAGCTTTCTTT. Together with reference TRBV5-4 and TRBJ1-1, the CDR3 gives the full variable domain: ETGVTQSPTHLIKTRGQQVTLRCSSQSGHNTVSWYQQALGQGPQFIFQYYREEENGRGNFPPRFSGLQFPNYSSELNVNALELDDSALYLCASSLQGIYTEAFFGQGTRLTVV.

This clone was seen more than once but under ten times. The CDR3 loop is CASSQGTSGALYEQYF. The DNA for the CDR3 is TGCGCCAGCAGCCAAGGGACTAGCGGGGCGTTGTACGAGCAGTACTTC. V usage is TRBV5-1 and J usage is TRBJ2-7, with TRBD2 matching 13 bases. This CDR3 comprises 16 residues. Losses at the gene ends were 4 bases for V and 4 bases for J; bases not matched to a gene: 8. Per the germline V gene, CDR1 is SGHRS and CDR2 is YFSETQ. Full variable domain (outside the CDR3, taken from reference TRBV5-1 and TRBJ2-7): KAGVTQTPRYLIKTRGQQVTLSCSPISGHRSVSWYQQTPGQGLQFLFEYFSETQRNKGNFPGRFSGRQFSNSRSEMNVSTLELGDSALYLCASSQGTSGALYEQYFGPGTRLTVT.

The chain is built from TRBV29-1 and TRBJ1-2; 10 bases align to TRBD1. CDR1 is SQVTM and CDR2 is ANQGSEA in the germline V gene. Losses at the gene ends were 6 bases for V and 4 bases for J; bases not matched to a gene: 2. The CDR3 contains 12 residues. Here the CDR3 DNA reads TGCAGCGTCGACAGGGGGCCCTATGGCTACACCTTC. The encoded protein is CSVDRGPYGYTF.

The chain couples TRBV7-9 to TRBJ1-1, with a possible D match to TRBD1 (5 bases). Trimming removed 3 bases at V and 4 bases at J, with 12 bases between. The CDR3 extends over 14 amino acids. In germline, CDR1 is SEHNR, CDR2 FQNEAQ (reference sequence). CDR3 DNA sequence: TGTGCCAGCAGCTTGGGCAGGGATCGCACTGAAGCTTTCTTT. This sequence encodes CASSLGRDRTEAFF. Supplemented by reference TRBV7-9 and TRBJ1-1, the full variable domain reads DTGVSQNPRHKITKRGQNVTFRCDPISEHNRLYWYRQTLGQGPEFLTYFQNEAQLEKSRLLSDRFSAERPKGSFSTLEIQRTEQGDSAMYLCASSLGRDRTEAFFGQGTRLTVV.

The rearrangement links TRBV19 to TRBJ1-1; the D is unclear. The V end lost 10 bases, the J end lost 0 bases, and 12 bases lay between the germline ends. Looked up from germline, CDR1 is LNHDA and CDR2 is SQIVND (reference sequence). The CDR3 is 13 amino acids. The CDR3 DNA sequence: TGTGCCACTTCTTGGAGGATGAACACTGAAGCTTTCTTT. Translated: CATSWRMNTEAFF.

The rearrangement uses TRBV9 and TRBJ1-1, with D perhaps TRBD1 (5 bases). From germline, CDR1 is SGDLS and CDR2 YYNGEE. This CDR3 comprises 15 residues. The germline V and J ends were trimmed by 0 bases and 0 bases, with 9 bases remaining between them. The CDR3 DNA reads as TGTGCCAGCAGCGTAGCAGGGTCCATGAACACTGAAGCTTTCTTT. Its translation: CASSVAGSMNTEAFF.

The chain carries TRBV6-2 or TRBV6-3 and TRBJ2-7; TRBD2 matches at 11 bases. V gave up 0 bases and J gave up 4 bases; unmatched junction bases: 2. The CDR3 has 15 amino acids. Looked up from germline, CDR1 is MNHEY and CDR2 is SVGEGT. The chain's CDR3 is CASSYSRTSGYEQYF. CDR3 sequence (DNA): TGTGCCAGCAGTTACTCCCGGACTAGCGGGTACGAGCAGTACTTC.

The chain recombines TRBV6-5 with TRBJ2-5, with TRBD2 matching over 11 bases. This CDR3 contains 15 residues. J lost 5 bases, V lost 4 bases, and 6 bases had no gene match. Germline V gene sequence: CDR1 MNHEY, CDR2 SVGAGI. CDR3 loop: CASSFSGGAGETQYF. CDR3 nucleotide sequence: TGTGCCAGCAGTTTTAGCGGGGGGGCCGGGGAGACCCAGTACTTC.

This clone has a single count. J is TRBJ1-2 and V is TRBV5-1; D is unresolved. Per the germline V gene, CDR1 is SGHRS and CDR2 is YFSETQ. The CDR3 contains 12 residues. V lost 4 bases and J 6 bases, leaving 10 bases between the germline ends. The CDR3 loop is CASSKEEDGYTF. The CDR3 DNA reads TGCGCCAGCAGCAAAGAAGAGGATGGCTACACCTTC.

The rearrangement links TRBV7-8 to TRBJ2-1, with D perhaps TRBD1 (5 bases). V was pared by 5 bases and J by 4 bases, with 15 bases between. This CDR3 has 15 residues. The V gene's germline CDR1 is SGHVS and CDR2 FQNEAQ. CDR3 DNA sequence: TGTGCCAGCAGCGCCAGGGCCCTAGATTACAATGAGCAGTTCTTC. Translating it yields CASSARALDYNEQFF.

The CDR3: CASSPPGQGGNTIYF. In nucleotides, the CDR3 is TGTGCCAGCTCACCGCCAGGGCAGGGTGGAAACACCATATATTTT. The chain uses TRBV18 and TRBJ1-3, with D tentatively TRBD1 (5 bases). Trimming pared 3 bases from V and 3 bases from J, leaving 12 bases between. CDR1 and CDR2 (germline): KGHSH, LQKENI. This CDR3 comprises 15 residues.

The chain uses TRBV19 and TRBJ2-1; 9 bases align to TRBD2. Trimming cost V 5 bases and J 7 bases; bases outside gene matches: 9. The CDR3 sequence is 15 residues long. CDR1 and CDR2 from the germline V gene are LNHDA and SQIVND (reference sequence). CDR3 sequence: CASSPPLAGPNEQFF. As DNA, the CDR3 is TGTGCCAGTAGTCCCCCGCTAGCGGGGCCTAATGAGCAGTTCTTC.

The chain employs TRBV7-9 and TRBJ1-4; TRBD1 matches 11 bases. The CDR3 contains 13 residues. Unmatched junction bases numbered 1, after V lost 5 bases and J lost 8 bases. From germline, CDR1 is SEHNR and CDR2 FQNEAQ (reference sequence). Here the CDR3 reads CASSGQGAEKLFF. The CDR3 DNA reads TGTGCCAGCAGCGGACAGGGGGCGGAAAAACTGTTTTTT.

The rearrangement links TRBV5-4 to TRBJ2-5; 7 bases map to TRBD2. The CDR3 length is 15 residues. V lost 2 bases and J lost 5; bases outside the gene matches: 9. The germline CDR1 and CDR2 sequences are SGHNT and YYREEE (reference sequence). The CDR3 protein is CASSFSRGVLETQYF. CDR3 nucleotide sequence: TGTGCCAGCAGCTTTTCTCGGGGGGTCCTGGAGACCCAGTACTTC. The full variable domain, in which reference TRBV5-4 and TRBJ2-5 provide the parts outside the CDR3, is ETGVTQSPTHLIKTRGQQVTLRCSSQSGHNTVSWYQQALGQGPQFIFQYYREEENGRGNFPPRFSGLQFPNYSSELNVNALELDDSALYLCASSFSRGVLETQYFGPGTRLLVL.

This rearrangement joins TRBV21-1 to TRBJ1-6. TRBV21-1 represents a pseudogene. The CDR3 is 12 residues long. The CDR3 sequence: CASTLFYSPLHF. In nucleotides, the CDR3 is TGTGCCAGCACGTTATTCTATTCACCCCTCCACTTT.